The clone carrying this T cell receptor (beta chain) is a singleton in its sample. Antigen specificity is unknown. Germline CDR1 is MRHNA and CDR2 is SNTAGT. CDR3 length equals 16 residues. V gave up 0 bases and J gave up 4 bases; unmatched junction bases: 6. This sample is drawn from a study of cytomegalovirus exposure and HLA in healthy donors. Study-level findings and limits: An Asian-associated ancestry cluster reportedly showed fewer N-insertions than the approximately 670-donor mean in a later analysis. In vitro assays verified that a few CMV-associated chains recognized CMV antigens specifically. Roughly uniform depth of sequencing across donors was assumed in presence/absence analyses.

PCR involved 60 Vbeta and 13 Jbeta primers. The data were produced by immunoSEQ multiplex PCR, yet TCRdb's version contains in-frame clones alone and is incomplete. The table records about 120,000 clones, over 60% of them present only once. Donors counted as nominally healthy when sampled, yet unrecorded immune exposures were likely. The V and J genes are TRBV6-4 and TRBJ2-1; 7 positions agree with TRBD1. The source material was PBMCs. This clonotype originated in a woman aged 55-70 years in good health and CMV-seropositive. CDR3 amino acids: CASSDSGGLRYNEQFF. The DNA for the CDR3 is TGTGCCAGCAGTGACTCAGGGGGCCTACGTTACAATGAGCAGTTCTTC.